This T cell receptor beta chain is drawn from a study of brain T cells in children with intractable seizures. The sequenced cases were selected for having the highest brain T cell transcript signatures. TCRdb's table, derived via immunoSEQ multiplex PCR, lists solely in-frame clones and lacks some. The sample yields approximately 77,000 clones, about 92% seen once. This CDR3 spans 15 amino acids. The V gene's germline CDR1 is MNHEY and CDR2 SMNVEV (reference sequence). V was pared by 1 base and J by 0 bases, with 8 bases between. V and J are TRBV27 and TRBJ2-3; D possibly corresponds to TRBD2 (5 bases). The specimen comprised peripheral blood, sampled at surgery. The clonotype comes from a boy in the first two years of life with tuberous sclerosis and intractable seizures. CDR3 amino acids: CASSLLGSSTDTQYF. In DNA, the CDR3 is TGTGCCAGCAGTTTATTGGGGAGTAGCACAGATACGCAGTATTTT.